The 10 T cell receptor beta chains presented below share a single source sample, sequenced in a study of control samples from healthy donors and cancer patients. The data were produced by immunoSEQ multiplex PCR, yet TCRdb's version contains in-frame clones alone and is incomplete. The sample lists some 130,000 clones; roughly 94% were seen once. What was sequenced was blood. Receptor source: a man aged 25-40 years in good health.

V usage is TRBV4-3 and J usage is TRBJ2-1; D possibly corresponds to TRBD2 (5 bases). The CDR3 loop spans 15 amino acids. Germline V gene lookup returns CDR1 LGHNA and CDR2 YSLEER. V shed 0 bases and J shed 7 bases, with 13 bases lying between them. The CDR3 region is CASSQDRQGSNEQFF. The CDR3 coding sequence is TGCGCCAGCAGCCAAGATCGCCAAGGGAGTAATGAGCAGTTCTTC.

The chain joins TRBV19 to TRBJ1-2, with TRBD1 as a possible D gene (6 bases). CDR1 is LNHDA, CDR2 SQIVND, per germline (reference sequence). The CDR3 runs to 14 residues. Trimming stripped 3 bases from V and 6 bases from J, with 14 bases between. CDR3 sequence: CASSMGGRLNGYTF. The CDR3 coding sequence is TGTGCCAGTAGTATGGGGGGGCGCTTGAATGGCTACACCTTC.

CDR3: CASSQGPGGLNTEAFF. CDR3 nucleotides: TGTGCCAGCAGCCAAGGCCCCGGGGGTTTGAACACTGAAGCTTTCTTT. The chain recombines TRBV3-1 (or the pseudogene TRBV3-2) with TRBJ1-1; a possible D gene is TRBD1 (5 bases). With 1 base removed from V and 0 bases from J, the gap between germline ends came to 12 bases. The CDR3 length is 16 residues. Germline V gene sequence: CDR1 LGHDT, CDR2 YNNKEL (reference sequence).

The CDR3 DNA reads as TGTGCCAGCAGCCCCCGGACAGGGGATATCTATGGCTACACCTTC. Translation gives CASSPRTGDIYGYTF. The V and J genes are TRBV7-2 and TRBJ1-2; 9 bases are a match to TRBD1. Germline V lookup: CDR1 SGHTA, CDR2 FQGNSA. The CDR3 loop spans 15 amino acids. J gave up 4 bases and V 5 bases, and 8 bases lay outside the gene matches.

The chain carries TRBV6-1 and TRBJ2-2; possible D gene TRBD2, 6 bases. The CDR3 covers 15 residues. Between the trimmed V and J ends, which lost 2 bases and 4 bases, there was a span of 11 bases. Germline loops: CDR1 MNHNS, CDR2 SASEGT. In DNA, the CDR3 is TGTGCCAGCAGTGAAATGGGGACTCCCACCGGGGAGCTGTTTTTT. Amino acid sequence: CASSEMGTPTGELFF.

This chain uses TRBV4-3 with TRBJ1-1, with D uncertain. Germline CDR1 and CDR2: LGHNA and YSLEER. The V end lost 0 bases, the J end lost 1 base, and 12 bases lay between the germline ends. This CDR3 has 16 residues. This CDR3 reads CASSQDWAPPNTEAFF. The CDR3 DNA sequence: TGCGCCAGCAGCCAAGATTGGGCCCCACCGAACACTGAAGCTTTCTTT.

V usage is TRBV15 and J usage is TRBJ2-5; TRBD2 might be the D (6 bases). Per the germline V gene, CDR1 is LNHNV and CDR2 is YYDKDF (reference sequence). This CDR3 comprises 15 residues. Trimming pared 2 bases from V and 2 bases from J, leaving 12 bases between. The CDR3 bases are TGTGCCACCAGCAGACAATCGGGACTGCAAGAGACCCAGTACTTC. This sequence encodes CATSRQSGLQETQYF.

J is TRBJ2-7 and V is TRBV5-1; perhaps TRBD2 as D (5 bases). The germline V gene has CDR1 SGHRS and CDR2 YFSETQ. Deletions cut 2 bases from V and 4 bases from J, with 10 bases between. This CDR3 has 13 amino acids. CDR3 in DNA: TGCGCCAGCAGCTTTGCCGGGGTTTACGAGCAGTACTTC. This encodes CASSFAGVYEQYF.

The gene calls are TRBV6-2 or TRBV6-3 and TRBJ1-6, with 9 bases matching TRBD1. Germline CDR1 and CDR2: MNHEY and SVGEGT. Trimming at V came to 5 bases and at J to 10 bases, leaving 12 bases not matched to a gene. The CDR3 length is 16 residues. CDR3 sequence (DNA): TGTGCCAGCAGTCTACAGGGGGCCTATTCACAATCACCCCTCCACTTT. This codes for CASSLQGAYSQSPLHF.

The chain links TRBV11-2 to TRBJ1-2; a weak D match, TRBD1 (6 bases). This CDR3 comprises 14 residues. In germline, CDR1 is SGHAT, CDR2 FQNNGV. V lost 6 bases and J 1 base, leaving 12 bases between the germline ends. CDR3 bases: TGTGCCAGCAGTCTCGACAGGAATAACTATGGCTACACCTTC. Translated: CASSLDRNNYGYTF.